The 27 T cell receptor beta chains below were found in one sample sequenced in a study of blood T cells in healthy people across ages. Primers used in a second PCR of roughly 7 to 12 cycles were a sample-barcoded 5' primer and a J-beta primer mix. TCRdb used MiXCR to reprocess the 5' RACE reads, holding one entry per CDR3 protein. The table shows 980,000 or so distinct CDR3 sequences, with about 48% occurring only once. Sequencing was carried out using blood. The source of these receptors is a man aged 30 to 39 in good health.

V gene TRBV27 combines with J gene TRBJ1-5; TRBD1 might be the D (5 bases). Germline V gene lookup returns CDR1 MNHEY and CDR2 SMNVEV (reference sequence). There are 13 residues in the CDR3. The V end was cut by 5 bases, the J end by 5 bases, with 10 bases between. The CDR3 sequence is CASSDDSHQPQHF. Here the CDR3 DNA reads TGTGCCAGCAGTGATGACAGCCATCAGCCCCAGCATTTT.

The genes are TRBV24-1 and TRBJ1-5; D not certain. The CDR3 length is 14 residues. The germline V gene encodes CDR1 KGHDR and CDR2 SFDVKD. The V gene lost 7 bases and the J gene lost 4 bases, with 13 bases spanning the gap. CDR3 sequence (DNA): TGTGCCACCAGCCAAGGGATTCGTAATCAGCCCCAGCATTTT. Its translation is CATSQGIRNQPQHF.

This clonotype was observed a handful of times. The chain links TRBV12-3 or TRBV12-4 to TRBJ2-5; the match to TRBD1 covers 8 bases. Trimming took 4 bases from V and 5 from J; bases not matched to a gene: 6. The length of the CDR3 is 14 residues. CDR3 nucleotide sequence: TGTGCCAGCAGTTCAGGACAGGGCTTTGAGACCCAGTACTTC. Encoded protein: CASSSGQGFETQYF.

The rearrangement joins TRBV7-2 to TRBJ1-2; 12 bases line up with TRBD1. V dropped 5 bases and J dropped 7; count of bases not matched to a gene: 8. This CDR3 is built from 15 residues. The V gene's germline CDR1 is SGHTA and CDR2 FQGNSA. The CDR3 coding sequence is TGTGCCAGCAGCAAAGGGGGACAGGGGGCGGTTGGCTACACCTTC. Protein: CASSKGGQGAVGYTF.

V usage is TRBV24-1 and J usage is TRBJ2-1; 7 bases agree with TRBD2. CDR3 length equals 15 residues. From germline, CDR1 is KGHDR and CDR2 SFDVKD. V shed 9 bases and J 2 bases; nucleotides not matched to a gene: 9. CDR3 bases: TGTGCCACCCAATACGGGGGGAGGGCCTACAATGAGCAGTTCTTC. Its translation: CATQYGGRAYNEQFF.

The sample holds a few counts of this clonotype. The V call is TRBV4-1, the J call TRBJ2-5; TRBD2 matches 11 bases. Germline CDR1 reads MGHRA; CDR2 reads YSYEKL. Trimming cost V 2 bases and J 2 bases; bases outside gene matches: 10. The CDR3 has 18 amino acids. The CDR3 sequence is CASSQFPGLAGGQETQYF. In DNA, the CDR3 is TGCGCCAGCAGCCAATTCCCCGGCCTAGCGGGGGGACAAGAGACCCAGTACTTC.

This clonotype turned up a few times. The J gene is TRBJ1-5, the V gene TRBV20-1; D remains unclear. The germline gives CDR1 DFQATT, CDR2 SNEGSKA (reference sequence). The length of the CDR3 is 15 residues. V was pared by 1 base and J by 4 bases, with 14 bases between. The CDR3 DNA reads as TGCAGTGCTAGAGCGGGCGGGGTTGGGAATCAGCCCCAGCATTTT. Translated: CSARAGGVGNQPQHF.

This clonotype was detected many times. The CDR3 region has the DNA TGCAGCGTCGCCGGGACAGGGGGACCAGATACGCAGTATTTT. Translated, it gives CSVAGTGGPDTQYF. The chain uses TRBV29-1 and TRBJ2-3; TRBD1 agrees at 11 bases. Trimming at V came to 6 bases and at J to 4 bases, leaving 6 bases not matched to a gene. The CDR3 spans 14 residues. Germline V gene data show CDR1 as SQVTM and CDR2 as ANQGSEA.

The J gene is TRBJ1-6, the V gene TRBV27, with 7 bases aligning to TRBD1. This CDR3 has 15 amino acids. V trimming: 6 bases; J trimming: 3 bases; junction bases outside the gene matches: 5. From germline, CDR1 is MNHEY and CDR2 SMNVEV (reference sequence). As DNA, the CDR3 is TGTGCCAGCAGCCTCAGGGGGGACTATAATTCACCCCTCCACTTT. It translates to CASSLRGDYNSPLHF.

This rearrangement joins TRBV7-2 to TRBJ1-2; the D gene is possibly TRBD1 (5 bases). With 5 bases removed from V and 2 bases from J, the gap between germline ends came to 18 bases. The CDR3 covers 16 residues. Germline V gene sequence: CDR1 SGHTA, CDR2 FQGNSA. The CDR3 DNA is TGTGCCAGCAGCACCCGATGGGGGGAGGGAAACTATGGCTACACCTTC. Amino acid sequence: CASSTRWGEGNYGYTF. Full variable domain (missing parts from reference TRBV7-2 and TRBJ1-2): GAGVSQSPSNKVTEKGKDVELRCDPISGHTALYWYRQSLGQGLEFLIYFQGNSAPDKSGLPSDRFSAERTGGSVSTLTIQRTQQEDSAVYLCASSTRWGEGNYGYTFGSGTRLTVV.

This clonotype has just one count. This rearrangement joins TRBV5-1 to TRBJ2-5; 9 bases map to TRBD1. Germline values: CDR1 SGHRS, CDR2 YFSETQ. V shed 4 bases and J 4 bases; nucleotides not matched to a gene: 11. The CDR3 has 16 amino acids. The CDR3 DNA reads as TGCGCCAGCAGCAAGGGACAGGGACTGGTAGGAGAGACCCAGTACTTC. Amino acids: CASSKGQGLVGETQYF.

The J gene is TRBJ2-7, the V gene TRBV5-1, with D uncertain. The CDR3 sequence is 14 residues long. The V gene lost 4 bases and the J gene lost 3 bases, with 14 bases spanning the gap. CDR1 is SGHRS and CDR2 is YFSETQ in the germline V gene. The CDR3 loop is CASSPSAGHYEQYF. For the CDR3, the DNA is TGCGCCAGCAGCCCCTCGGCAGGTCACTACGAGCAGTACTTC.

This clonotype turned up a few times. The rearrangement links TRBV5-5 to TRBJ2-1; no firm D call. The ends were cut back, 0 bases at V and 3 bases at J, with 10 bases in the middle. The CDR3 is made up of 15 amino acids. Per the germline V gene, CDR1 is SGHKS and CDR2 is YYEKEE (reference sequence). DNA for the CDR3: TGTGCCAGCAGCTTGGGTTGGACGGACTACAATGAGCAGTTCTTC. Amino acids: CASSLGWTDYNEQFF.

The rearrangement joins TRBV29-1 to TRBJ1-1; D is unclear. Germline V gene lookup returns CDR1 SQVTM and CDR2 ANQGSEA. Trimming took 2 bases from V and 8 from J, leaving 6 bases between them. This CDR3 region has 10 residues. The CDR3 DNA sequence: TGCAGCGTTGAACTGGGGGAAGCTTTCTTT. Amino acid sequence: CSVELGEAFF.

About this clonotype itself: A much larger clone sits a single nucleotide away, making a read error possible. The gene calls are TRBV27 and TRBJ2-3; the D gene is possibly TRBD2 (6 bases). The germline V gene has CDR1 MNHEY and CDR2 SMNVEV (reference sequence). The CDR3 is 14 residues long. With 10 bases removed from V and 8 bases from J, the gap between germline ends came to 22 bases. CDR3 nucleotide sequence: TGTGCCAACAGCCCATTCGGGAGCTCGTCTACGCAGTATTTT. The encoded protein is CANSPFGSSSTQYF.

The chain carries TRBV6-5 and TRBJ1-6, with a possible D match to TRBD1 (5 bases). CDR1 MNHEY and CDR2 SVGAGI come from the germline V gene. V lost 2 bases to trimming and J lost 0 bases, with 11 bases between them. CDR3 size: 17 residues. CDR3 region: CASSYGTDSSYNSPLHF. The CDR3, as DNA: TGTGCCAGCAGTTACGGGACTGATAGCTCCTATAATTCACCCCTCCACTTT.

The chain links TRBV5-1 to TRBJ1-2; D gene ambiguous. V was clipped by 0 bases and J by 7 bases, with 13 bases between them. Germline CDR1 is SGHRS and CDR2 is YFSETQ. The CDR3 sequence is 14 residues long. CDR3 coding DNA: TGCGCCAGCAGCTTGGTGGATTCCCCATTTGGCTACACCTTC. It yields the protein CASSLVDSPFGYTF.

This clonotype was counted a few times. The genes are TRBV6-2 or TRBV6-3 and TRBJ2-1; 8 nucleotides agree with TRBD1. The CDR3 runs to 16 residues. Trimming cost V 6 bases and J 9 bases; bases outside gene matches: 16. In germline, CDR1 is MNHEY, CDR2 SVGEGT. The CDR3 DNA reads TGTGCCAGCAGCAAACCCGGACAGGGCAATGATCTTGAGCAGTTCTTC. Amino acids: CASSKPGQGNDLEQFF.

This clonotype was recorded once. Mismatch with germline at one junction end may stem from a read error. V usage is TRBV27 and J usage is TRBJ2-5; D uncertain. The DNA end favors TRBJ2-1, so the J call may be wrong. The CDR3 is 13 residues long. The germline V gene has CDR1 MNHEY and CDR2 SMNVEV (reference sequence). CDR3: CVSSGRWQETQFF. CDR3 nucleotides: TGTGTCAGCAGTGGGCGGTGGCAAGAGACCCAGTTCTTC.

The chain employs TRBV24-1 and TRBJ2-1; TRBD1 is a possible D gene (5 bases). The germline gives CDR1 KGHDR, CDR2 SFDVKD. CDR3 length equals 14 residues. The V end was cut by 5 bases, the J end by 2 bases, with 9 bases between. The CDR3 reads CATSAGITYNEQFF. CDR3 sequence (DNA): TGTGCCACCAGTGCAGGGATCACCTACAATGAGCAGTTCTTC.

With respect to this clonotype: Germline and junction disagree at one end, which may indicate a read error. V and J are TRBV27 and TRBJ2-1; 11 positions match TRBD2. Germline V gene sequence: CDR1 MNHEY, CDR2 SMNVEV (reference sequence). The CDR3 consists of 15 residues. The CDR3 region is CASSFSGGAYNKQFF. CDR3 sequence (DNA): TGTGCCAGCAGTTTTAGCGGGGGGGCCTACAATAAGCAGTTCTTC.

The chain couples TRBV4-1 to TRBJ2-7; 9 bases are a match to TRBD1. Per the germline V gene, CDR1 is MGHRA and CDR2 is YSYEKL. The V and J ends lost 3 bases and 5 bases, in that order; junction bases with no gene match: 11. The CDR3 loop spans 16 amino acids. The CDR3 sequence: CASSHYGQGREHEQYF. CDR3 coding DNA: TGCGCCAGCAGCCATTATGGACAGGGGAGGGAACACGAGCAGTACTTC.

This clonotype was seen a handful of times. The CDR3 region is CSAPGKGRDTLAKNIQYF. The CDR3 coding sequence is TGCAGTGCTCCCGGCAAGGGCAGGGATACGCTAGCCAAAAACATTCAGTACTTC. This chain joins TRBV20-1 and TRBJ2-4; possible D gene TRBD1, 5 bases. Germline loops: CDR1 DFQATT, CDR2 SNEGSKA (reference sequence). The ends were cut back, 5 bases at V and 0 bases at J, with 23 bases in the middle. The CDR3 has 18 amino acids.

This clonotype was seen repeatedly, ten times or more. The chain combines TRBV27 with TRBJ2-7; D gene unclear. Germline assignment: CDR1 MNHEY and CDR2 SMNVEV (reference sequence). The CDR3 extends over 15 amino acids. Trimming pared 2 bases from V and 4 bases from J, leaving 15 bases between. The CDR3 loop is CASSLGDPSAYEQYF. DNA for the CDR3: TGTGCCAGCAGTTTAGGCGACCCCTCAGCGTACGAGCAGTACTTC.

The rearrangement joins TRBV20-1 to TRBJ2-7; the match to TRBD2 covers 7 bases. The trim removed 3 bases at V and 0 bases at J, leaving 11 bases unmatched. This CDR3 is 16 amino acids long. Germline CDR1 and CDR2: DFQATT and SNEGSKA (reference sequence). The CDR3 bases are TGCAGTGCTAGTCAGGCGGCTAGCGGATACTCCTACGAGCAGTACTTC. Translated: CSASQAASGYSYEQYF.

In its sample, this clonotype was seen a few times. The J gene is TRBJ1-4, the V gene TRBV28; D unresolved. The length of the CDR3 is 14 residues. V gave up 7 bases and J gave up 8 bases, with 17 bases separating them. Germline V lookup: CDR1 MDHEN, CDR2 SYDVKM. In DNA form, the CDR3 reads TGTGCCAGCACCCGCGACCCAGTTGAAGAAAAACTGTTTTTT. It specifies CASTRDPVEEKLFF.

The chain carries TRBV5-1 and TRBJ2-3, with D uncertain. CDR1 and CDR2 (germline): SGHRS, YFSETQ. The CDR3 is 13 residues long. V lost 1 base to trimming and J lost 4 bases, with 7 bases between them. CDR3: CASSLYLADTQYF. The CDR3 DNA is TGCGCCAGCAGCTTGTATTTGGCAGATACGCAGTATTTT. Drawing the rest from reference TRBV5-1 and TRBJ2-3, the complete variable domain is KAGVTQTPRYLIKTRGQQVTLSCSPISGHRSVSWYQQTPGQGLQFLFEYFSETQRNKGNFPGRFSGRQFSNSRSEMNVSTLELGDSALYLCASSLYLADTQYFGPGTRLTVL.